This record covers a single TCR beta chain. This clonotype showed up many times. The specificity of this receptor is unknown. There are no base qualities to consult, and no much larger clone falls within one base. These data are taken from a study of human T cells and chemical hapten exposure (dated by TCRdb to the early 2020s). In the study overall: For sensitization, 2% DPC in acetone was applied to a 2 cm by 2 cm area of upper inner arm skin. Patients additionally received weekly therapeutic DPC doses to the scalp throughout the approximately 22-week study period. The libraries were sequenced as a pool, and the TCR yield per sample differed mostly because of small variations in library volumes within the pool. Patch testing was done on the upper back using Finn chambers containing 0.01% DPC, and results were scored after 6 days according to International Contact Dermatitis Research Group standards. Approximately 30 alopecia patients provided blood for TCR sequencing at one to four time points (pre-sensitization, 2, 6 and 24 weeks). The patient cohort, mostly female, included alopecia areata with under or over 50% scalp involvement, alopecia totalis and alopecia universalis. The study tracked peripheral blood TCR repertoire changes in vivo during primary and secondary sensitization to the hapten diphenylcyclopropenone (DPC) in alopecia patients. Blood was sampled from patients pre-sensitization (week 0) and at 2, 6 and about 24 weeks after DPC sensitization.

The receptor library was made with RACE. The sample was run on a NextSeq 500. During library preparation, unique molecular identifiers were attached to individual cDNA molecules so that TCRs could be counted in a quantitative, reproducible way. Both TCR alpha and TCR beta chains were sequenced from each blood RNA sample. As for the authors' bioinformatics: Samples had a median of about 96,000 TCRs, with a range from 23,224 to 690,600. The Decombinator software suite was used to annotate V, J and CDR3 in the TCR reads. For PS versus PT1 abundance plots, all samples were subsampled to the same number of TCRs (28,000). Expanded TCRs were defined as absent before sensitization and observed at least eight times at the 2-week time point. TCRdb trimmed public reads at Q25 via fastp, called clones via MiXCR and kept in-frame beta chains. Each record represents a unique CDR3 protein, reported with the most common genes and DNA among its rows. For this entry, the V and J calls and clone size follow TCRdb and not the study's own pipeline. For this sample the table gives around 57,000 distinct CDR3 sequences, of which around 10% were detected only once. The top ten clones comprise 3% to 4.5% of the sample.

Findings and caveats that apply to the study as a whole: Patch test score correlated positively with the number of PT1 expanded TCRs, reaching significance at thresholds 8, 16 and 32 but not at 4. Compared with pre-sensitization or healthy control sets, expanded TCRs formed significantly more large CDR3 similarity clusters, which is consistent with antigen-driven responses. After repeated subsampling, changes were observed in the strength of the expansion versus patch-test correlation and in the threshold at which the correlation became significant. No change with DPC sensitization was found in the number of TCRs above 1 in 1000 frequency, and no evidence of global repertoire structure alterations was found. All patients had alopecia, a presumed autoimmune disease, so their immune response might differ from that of healthy individuals.

Explained via the paper, the time point label denotes: pre-sensitization, week 0. The treatment or condition label corresponds to: therapeutic diphenylcyclopropenone sensitization with weekly scalp DPC. At each patch-test visit, blood was drawn before the patch test was applied. Patients were eligible if aged 18 to 70, diagnosed with alopecia and judged suitable for DPC therapy, and pregnant patients were excluded. Total RNA was extracted from unfractionated whole blood collected in Tempus Blood RNA tubes. V and J are truncated by 1 base and 0 bases respectively, leaving an intervening sequence of 12 bases. The CDR3, from cysteine to phenylalanine, totals 15 residues. The entry retains the CDR3 DNA only, 45 bases that are in frame from base 1. The germline V gene (reference sequence) gives CDR1 as DFQATT and CDR2 as SNEGSKA.

Sequences were derived from whole blood, sampled in connection with sensitization to the hapten diphenylcyclopropenone (DPC). Here the chain combines TRBV20-1 and TRBJ1-2; the D gene cannot be resolved reliably. The clonotype was recovered from a woman aged 35 to 49 with alopecia areata. Some clones in this sample may be carry-over from other donors' samples. The DNA is as follows: TGCAGTGCTAGAGGTCGGGATTGGACTAACTATGGCTACACCTTC. It translates to CSARGRDWTNYGYTF.